This record concerns one T cell receptor (beta chain) sequence. Authors' methods: Amplification from reference gene primers served as the basis for estimated nucleated cell counts. Assay used: immunoSEQ multiplex PCR; TCRdb lists only in-frame clones, some missing. V, J and clone size are those of that table, while D and trimming were read from the DNA. The sample holds a few hundred thousand clones, roughly nine tenths seen once. CDR1 is LNHDA and CDR2 is SQIVND in the germline V gene (reference sequence). The CDR3 contains 11 residues. Trimming pared 7 bases from V and 10 bases from J, leaving 13 bases between. The sample comes from a study of blood T cell repertoires in COVID-19.

The sequencing sample was made of PBMCs or T cells enriched from blood (not recorded which). The TCR comes from a human donor in a cohort exposed to, infected with or recovered from COVID-19 (not recorded which). The donor label of this sample is uncertain. V gene TRBV19 combines with J gene TRBJ1-1, with D possibly TRBD1 on 6 matching bases. For the CDR3, the DNA is TGTGCCAGTATAAAAGGGGGTCGAGCTTTCTTT. It specifies CASIKGGRAFF.